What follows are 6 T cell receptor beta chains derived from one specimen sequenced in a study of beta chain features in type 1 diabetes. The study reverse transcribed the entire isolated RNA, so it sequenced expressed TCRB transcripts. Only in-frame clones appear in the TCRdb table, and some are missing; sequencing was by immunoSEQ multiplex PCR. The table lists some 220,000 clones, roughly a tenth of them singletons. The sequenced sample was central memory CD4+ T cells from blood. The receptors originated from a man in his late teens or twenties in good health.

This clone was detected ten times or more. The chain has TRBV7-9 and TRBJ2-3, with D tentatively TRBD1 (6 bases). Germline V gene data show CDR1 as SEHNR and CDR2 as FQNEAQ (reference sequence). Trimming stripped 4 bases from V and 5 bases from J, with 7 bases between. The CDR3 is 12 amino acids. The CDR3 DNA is TGTGCCAGCAGCTCGGACAGAGATACGCAGTATTTT. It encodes CASSSDRDTQYF.

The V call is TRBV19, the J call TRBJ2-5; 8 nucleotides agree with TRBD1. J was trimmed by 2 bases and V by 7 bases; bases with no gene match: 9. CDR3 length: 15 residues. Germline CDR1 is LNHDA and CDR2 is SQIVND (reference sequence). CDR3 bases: TGTGCCAGTACTACCGGACAGGGCCAACAAGAGACCCAGTACTTC. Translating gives CASTTGQGQQETQYF.

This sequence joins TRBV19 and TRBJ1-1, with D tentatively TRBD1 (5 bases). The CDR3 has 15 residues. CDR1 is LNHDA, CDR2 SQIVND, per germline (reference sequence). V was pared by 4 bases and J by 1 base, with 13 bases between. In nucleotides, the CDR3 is TGTGCCAGTAGTACTCGTGGGGGGAGGAACACTGAAGCTTTCTTT. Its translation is CASSTRGGRNTEAFF.

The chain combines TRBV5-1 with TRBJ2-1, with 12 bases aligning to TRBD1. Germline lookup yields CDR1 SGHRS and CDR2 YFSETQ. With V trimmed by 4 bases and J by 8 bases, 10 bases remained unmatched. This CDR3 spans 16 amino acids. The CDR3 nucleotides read TGCGCCAGCAGCCCCGCCCCGGGACAGGGGGCGGATGAGCAGTTCTTC. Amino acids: CASSPAPGQGADEQFF.

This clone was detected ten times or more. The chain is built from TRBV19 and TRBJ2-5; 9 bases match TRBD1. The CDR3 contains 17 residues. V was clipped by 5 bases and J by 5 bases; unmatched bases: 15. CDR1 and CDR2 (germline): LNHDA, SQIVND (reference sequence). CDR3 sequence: CASSARPPDRGRETQYF. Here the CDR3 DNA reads TGTGCCAGTAGTGCCAGACCGCCGGACAGGGGTAGGGAGACCCAGTACTTC. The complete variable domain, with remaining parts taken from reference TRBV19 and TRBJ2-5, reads DGGITQSPKYLFRKEGQNVTLSCEQNLNHDAMYWYRQDPGQGLRLIYYSQIVNDFQKGDIAEGYSVSREKKESFPLTVTSAQKNPTAFYLCASSARPPDRGRETQYFGPGTRLLVL.

This CDR3 reads CASSAGIESYEQYF. The CDR3 coding sequence is TGTGCCAGCAGCGCCGGAATAGAGTCTTACGAGCAGTACTTC. The chain has TRBV9 and TRBJ2-7; D uncertain. The CDR3 consists of 14 residues. V dropped 3 bases and J dropped 4 bases, with 14 bases sitting between them. Germline V lookup: CDR1 SGDLS, CDR2 YYNGEE.